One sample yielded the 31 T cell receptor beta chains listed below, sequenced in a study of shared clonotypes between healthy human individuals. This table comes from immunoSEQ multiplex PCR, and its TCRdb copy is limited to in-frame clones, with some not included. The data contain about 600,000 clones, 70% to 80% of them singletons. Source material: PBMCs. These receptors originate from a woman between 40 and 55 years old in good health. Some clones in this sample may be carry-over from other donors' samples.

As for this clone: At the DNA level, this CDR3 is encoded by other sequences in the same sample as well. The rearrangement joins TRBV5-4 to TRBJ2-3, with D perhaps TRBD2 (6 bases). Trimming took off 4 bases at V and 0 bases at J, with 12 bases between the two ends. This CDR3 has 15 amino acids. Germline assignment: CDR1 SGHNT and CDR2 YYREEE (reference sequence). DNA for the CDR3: TGTGCCAGCAGCCTAGGTAGCGGAAGCACAGATACGCAGTATTTT. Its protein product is CASSLGSGSTDTQYF.

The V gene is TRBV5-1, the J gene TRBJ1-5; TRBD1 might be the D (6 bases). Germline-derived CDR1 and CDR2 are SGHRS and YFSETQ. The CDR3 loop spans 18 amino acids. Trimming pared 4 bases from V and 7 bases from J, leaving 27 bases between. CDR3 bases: TGCGCCAGCAGCCCGCTTCACAGGGTTGATTCTTTCGGCCAGCCCCAGCATTTT. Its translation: CASSPLHRVDSFGQPQHF. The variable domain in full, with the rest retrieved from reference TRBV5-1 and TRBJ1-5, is KAGVTQTPRYLIKTRGQQVTLSCSPISGHRSVSWYQQTPGQGLQFLFEYFSETQRNKGNFPGRFSGRQFSNSRSEMNVSTLELGDSALYLCASSPLHRVDSFGQPQHFGDGTRLSIL.

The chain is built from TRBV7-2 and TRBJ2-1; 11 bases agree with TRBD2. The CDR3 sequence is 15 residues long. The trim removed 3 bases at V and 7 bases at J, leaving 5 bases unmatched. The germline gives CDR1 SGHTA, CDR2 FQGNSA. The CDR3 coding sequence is TGTGCCAGCAGCTTCCGACTAGCGGGAAGTAATGAGCAGTTCTTC. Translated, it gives CASSFRLAGSNEQFF.

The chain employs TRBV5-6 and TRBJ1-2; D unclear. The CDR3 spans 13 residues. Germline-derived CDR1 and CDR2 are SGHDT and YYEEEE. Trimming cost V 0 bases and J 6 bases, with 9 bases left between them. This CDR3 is CASSLGGYNGYTF. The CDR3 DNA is TGTGCCAGCAGCTTGGGGGGATACAATGGCTACACCTTC. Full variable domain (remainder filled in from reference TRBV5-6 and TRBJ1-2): DAGVTQSPTHLIKTRGQQVTLRCSPKSGHDTVSWYQQALGQGPQFIFQYYEEEERQRGNFPDRFSGHQFPNYSSELNVNALLLGDSALYLCASSLGGYNGYTFGSGTRLTVV.

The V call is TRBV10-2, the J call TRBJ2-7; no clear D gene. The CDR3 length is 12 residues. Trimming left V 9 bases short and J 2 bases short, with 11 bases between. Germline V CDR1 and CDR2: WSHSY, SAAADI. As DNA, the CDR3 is TGCGCCAGGCTTCGAAGAGCCTACGAGCAGTACTTC. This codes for CARLRRAYEQYF.

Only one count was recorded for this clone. CDR3 amino acids: CASSDFQGQPQHF. The CDR3 nucleotides read TGTGCCAGCAGTGATTTCCAGGGTCAGCCCCAGCATTTT. The rearrangement joins TRBV6-1 to TRBJ1-5; D possibly corresponds to TRBD1 (5 bases). Per the germline V gene, CDR1 is MNHNS and CDR2 is SASEGT. Trimming cost V 3 bases and J 6 bases, with 9 bases left between them. The CDR3 sequence is 13 residues long.

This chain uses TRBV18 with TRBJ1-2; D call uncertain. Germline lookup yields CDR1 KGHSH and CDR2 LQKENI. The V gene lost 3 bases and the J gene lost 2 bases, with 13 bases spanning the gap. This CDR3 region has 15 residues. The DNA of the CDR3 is TGTGCCAGCTCACCCCTAGGTGAATCCAACTATGGCTACACCTTC. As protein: CASSPLGESNYGYTF. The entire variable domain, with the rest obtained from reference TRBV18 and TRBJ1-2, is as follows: NAGVMQNPRHLVRRRGQEARLRCSPMKGHSHVYWYRQLPEEGLKFMVYLQKENIIDESGMPKERFSAEFPKEGPSILRIQQVVRGDSAAYFCASSPLGESNYGYTFGSGTRLTVV.

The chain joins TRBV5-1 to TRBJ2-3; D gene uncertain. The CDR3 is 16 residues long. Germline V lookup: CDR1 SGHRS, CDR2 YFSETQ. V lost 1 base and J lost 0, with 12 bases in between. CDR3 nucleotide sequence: TGCGCCAGCAGCTTGAAATTGGTGACTAGCACAGATACGCAGTATTTT. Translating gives CASSLKLVTSTDTQYF.

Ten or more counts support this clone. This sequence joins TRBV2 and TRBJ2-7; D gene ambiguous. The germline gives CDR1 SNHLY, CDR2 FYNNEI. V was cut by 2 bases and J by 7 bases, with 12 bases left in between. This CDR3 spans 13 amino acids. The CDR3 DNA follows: TGTGCCAGCAGTGAACTCAGGTCTGAGGAGCAGTACTTC. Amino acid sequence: CASSELRSEEQYF.

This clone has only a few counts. CDR3 sequence reads: CASSQNRGSDGYTF. The CDR3 DNA reads as TGCGCCAGCAGCCAAAACAGGGGGTCGGATGGCTACACCTTC. The chain has TRBV4-1 and TRBJ1-2; 8 positions agree with TRBD1. J lost 6 bases, V lost 2 bases, and 5 bases had no gene match. The CDR3 extends over 14 amino acids. Germline V gives CDR1 MGHRA, CDR2 YSYEKL.

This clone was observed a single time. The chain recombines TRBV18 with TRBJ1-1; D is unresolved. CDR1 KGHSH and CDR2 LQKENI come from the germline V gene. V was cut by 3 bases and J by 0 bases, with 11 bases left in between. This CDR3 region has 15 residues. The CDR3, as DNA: TGTGCCAGCTCACCTTGGAGGAGGATGAACACTGAAGCTTTCTTT. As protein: CASSPWRRMNTEAFF.

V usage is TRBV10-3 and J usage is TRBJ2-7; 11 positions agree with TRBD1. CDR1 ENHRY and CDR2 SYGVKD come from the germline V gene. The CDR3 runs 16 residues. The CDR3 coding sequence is TGTGCAACCTCCGGACAGGGGGCCTTCACTTCCTACGAGCAGTACTTC. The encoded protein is CATSGQGAFTSYEQYF.

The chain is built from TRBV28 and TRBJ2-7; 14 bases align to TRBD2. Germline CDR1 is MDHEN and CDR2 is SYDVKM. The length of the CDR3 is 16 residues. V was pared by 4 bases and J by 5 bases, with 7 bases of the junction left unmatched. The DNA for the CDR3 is TGTGCCAGCAGTTCCCCGACTAGCGGGAGGGTTCACGAGCAGTACTTC. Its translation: CASSSPTSGRVHEQYF.

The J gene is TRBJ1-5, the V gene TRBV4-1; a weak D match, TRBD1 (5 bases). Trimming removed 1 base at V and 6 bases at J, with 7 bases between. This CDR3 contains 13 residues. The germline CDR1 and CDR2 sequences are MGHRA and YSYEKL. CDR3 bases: TGCGCCAGCAGCCAAGTTGGGGGTCAGCCCCAGCATTTT. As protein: CASSQVGGQPQHF.

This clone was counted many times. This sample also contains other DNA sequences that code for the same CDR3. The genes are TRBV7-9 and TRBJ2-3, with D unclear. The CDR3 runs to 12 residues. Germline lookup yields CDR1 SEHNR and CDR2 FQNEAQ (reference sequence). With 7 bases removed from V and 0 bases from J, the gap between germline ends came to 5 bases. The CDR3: CASMGSTDTQYF. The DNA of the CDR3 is TGTGCCAGCATGGGGAGCACAGATACGCAGTATTTT.

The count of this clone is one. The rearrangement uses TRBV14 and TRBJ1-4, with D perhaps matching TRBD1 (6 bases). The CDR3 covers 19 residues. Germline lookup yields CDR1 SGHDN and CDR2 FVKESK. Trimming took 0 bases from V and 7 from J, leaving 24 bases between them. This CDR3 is CASSQDVRPLTTGSEKLFF. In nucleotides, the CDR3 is TGTGCCAGCAGCCAAGATGTTCGGCCTCTAACGACAGGCTCTGAAAAACTGTTTTTT.

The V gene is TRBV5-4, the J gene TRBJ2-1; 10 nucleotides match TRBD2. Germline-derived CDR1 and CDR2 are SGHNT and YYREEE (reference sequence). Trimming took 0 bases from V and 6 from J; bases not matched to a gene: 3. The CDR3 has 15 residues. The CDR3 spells CASSLVSSGSNEQFF. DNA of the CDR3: TGTGCCAGCAGCTTGGTGTCTAGCGGGAGCAATGAGCAGTTCTTC.

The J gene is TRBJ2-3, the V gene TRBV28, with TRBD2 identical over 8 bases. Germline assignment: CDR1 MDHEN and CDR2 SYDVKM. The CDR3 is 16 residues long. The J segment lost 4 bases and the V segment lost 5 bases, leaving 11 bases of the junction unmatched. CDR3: CASSRRIAGWADTQYF. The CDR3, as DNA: TGTGCCAGCAGTCGCAGGATAGCGGGGTGGGCAGATACGCAGTATTTT.

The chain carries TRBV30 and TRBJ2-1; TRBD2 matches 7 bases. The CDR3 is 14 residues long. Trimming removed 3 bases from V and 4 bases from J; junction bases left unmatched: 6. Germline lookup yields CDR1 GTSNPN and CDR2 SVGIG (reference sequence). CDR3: CAWRGRESYNEQFF. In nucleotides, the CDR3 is TGTGCCTGGAGAGGGCGGGAGTCTTACAATGAGCAGTTCTTC.

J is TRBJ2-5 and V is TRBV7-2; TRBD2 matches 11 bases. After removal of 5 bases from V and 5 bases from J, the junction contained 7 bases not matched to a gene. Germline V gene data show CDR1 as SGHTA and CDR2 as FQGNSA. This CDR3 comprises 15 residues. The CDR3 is CASSLRTSGLETQYF. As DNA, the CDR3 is TGTGCCAGCAGCCTTCGGACTAGCGGGTTGGAGACCCAGTACTTC.

CDR3 in DNA: TGTGCCAGCAGCAGCGCCGGGACTAGATTCTACGAGCAGTACTTC. Encoded protein: CASSSAGTRFYEQYF. The rearrangement links TRBV28 to TRBJ2-7; TRBD2 aligns across 8 bases. Germline CDR1 is MDHEN and CDR2 is SYDVKM. The CDR3 runs 15 residues. Trimming took 6 bases from V and 3 from J; bases not matched to a gene: 10.

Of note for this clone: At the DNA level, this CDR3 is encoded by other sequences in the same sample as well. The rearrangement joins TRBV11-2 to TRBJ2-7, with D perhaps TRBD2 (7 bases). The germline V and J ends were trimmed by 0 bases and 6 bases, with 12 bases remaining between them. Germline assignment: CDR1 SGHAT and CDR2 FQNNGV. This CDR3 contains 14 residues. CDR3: CASSLDGGAGEQYF. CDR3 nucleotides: TGTGCCAGCAGCTTAGATGGGGGGGCGGGCGAGCAGTACTTC.

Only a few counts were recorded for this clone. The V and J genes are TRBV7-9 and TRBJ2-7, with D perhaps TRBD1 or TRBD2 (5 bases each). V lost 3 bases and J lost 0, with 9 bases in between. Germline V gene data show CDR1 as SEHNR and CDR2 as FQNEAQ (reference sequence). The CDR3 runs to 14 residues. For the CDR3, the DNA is TGTGCCAGCAGCTTCAGGGAGAGCTCCTACGAGCAGTACTTC. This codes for CASSFRESSYEQYF.

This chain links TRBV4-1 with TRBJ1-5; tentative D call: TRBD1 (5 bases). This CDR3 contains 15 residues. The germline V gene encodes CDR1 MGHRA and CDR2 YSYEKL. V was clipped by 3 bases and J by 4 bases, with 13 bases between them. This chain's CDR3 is CASSQERQPNQPQHF. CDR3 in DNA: TGCGCCAGCAGCCAGGAACGACAGCCGAATCAGCCCCAGCATTTT.

Written as DNA, the CDR3 is TGTGCCAGCAGCGCACCTAGCGGCAGCTCCTACAATGAGCAGTTCTTC. Translating gives CASSAPSGSSYNEQFF. The chain combines TRBV2 with TRBJ2-1; 7 bases agree with TRBD2. CDR1 and CDR2 (germline): SNHLY, FYNNEI. Trimming took 6 bases from V and 0 from J; bases not matched to a gene: 8. The CDR3 has 16 residues. Filled out from reference TRBV2 and TRBJ2-1, the complete variable domain reads EPEVTQTPSHQVTQMGQEVILRCVPISNHLYFYWYRQILGQKVEFLVSFYNNEISEKSEIFDDQFSVERPDGSNFTLKIRSTKLEDSAMYFCASSAPSGSSYNEQFFGPGTRLTVL.

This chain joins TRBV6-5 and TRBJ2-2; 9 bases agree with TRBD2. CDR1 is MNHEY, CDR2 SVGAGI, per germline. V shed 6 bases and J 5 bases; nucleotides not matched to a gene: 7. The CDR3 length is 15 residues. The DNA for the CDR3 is TGTGCCAGCAGAAATAGCGGGAGCGGTACCGGGGAGCTGTTTTTT. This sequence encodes CASRNSGSGTGELFF.

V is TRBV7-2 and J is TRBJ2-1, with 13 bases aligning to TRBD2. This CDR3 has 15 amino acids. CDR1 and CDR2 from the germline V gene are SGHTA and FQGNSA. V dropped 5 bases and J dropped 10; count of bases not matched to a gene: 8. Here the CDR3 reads CASSPRTSGRHEQFF. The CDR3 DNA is TGTGCCAGCAGCCCACGGACTAGCGGGAGACACGAGCAGTTCTTC.

The CDR3 coding sequence is TGCGCCAGCAGCTTGGGACTGAACTTGGAGACCCAGTACTTC. Translating it yields CASSLGLNLETQYF. The gene calls are TRBV5-1 and TRBJ2-5; D call uncertain. Germline loops: CDR1 SGHRS, CDR2 YFSETQ. The germline V and J ends were trimmed by 0 bases and 5 bases, with 11 bases remaining between them. There are 14 residues in the CDR3.

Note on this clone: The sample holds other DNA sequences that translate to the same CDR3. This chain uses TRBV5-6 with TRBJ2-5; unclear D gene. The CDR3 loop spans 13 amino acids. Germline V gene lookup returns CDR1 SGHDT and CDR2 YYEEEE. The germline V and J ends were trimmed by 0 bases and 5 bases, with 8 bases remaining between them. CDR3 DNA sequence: TGTGCCAGCAGCTTGGGACCCCGTGAGACCCAGTACTTC. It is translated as CASSLGPRETQYF.

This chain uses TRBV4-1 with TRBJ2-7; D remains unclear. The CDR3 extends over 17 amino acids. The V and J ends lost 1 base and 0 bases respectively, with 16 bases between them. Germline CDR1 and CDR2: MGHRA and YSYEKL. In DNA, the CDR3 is TGCGCCAGCAGCCAAGCGTCGGGCAGCCAGAGCTCCTACGAGCAGTACTTC. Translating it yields CASSQASGSQSSYEQYF.

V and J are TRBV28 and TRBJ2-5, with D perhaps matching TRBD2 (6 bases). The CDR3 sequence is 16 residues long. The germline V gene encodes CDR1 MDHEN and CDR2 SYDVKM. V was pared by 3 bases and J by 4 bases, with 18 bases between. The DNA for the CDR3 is TGTGCCAGCAGTTTTGTCTGGAACTCCGGGGGAGAGACCCAGTACTTC. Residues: CASSFVWNSGGETQYF.